Listed below are T cell receptor beta chains from one sample, sequenced in a study of T cell changes during pregnancy in multiple sclerosis. The table came from immunoSEQ multiplex PCR; TCRdb's copy has only in-frame clones and leaves some out. The table lists tens of thousands of clones, 92% of them singletons. The material sequenced was peripheral blood, taken in the second trimester of pregnancy. These receptors were taken from a female donor with multiple sclerosis, enrolled in a pregnancy study. The CDR3 runs from the conserved cysteine through the conserved F or W. A D gene is named only where the DNA matches it firmly. Only some rows state a clone size, as once, few, many or a class for expanded clones.

>-|-|TRBJ1-6|TRBV7-6
TGTGCCAGCAGCTTATGGGAGATCGAAAATTCACCCCTCCACTTT
CASSLWEIENSPLHF
>-|once|TRBJ2-1|TRBV11-3
TGTGCCAGCAGCTTAGCGAATGAGCAGTTCTTC
CASSLANEQFF
>TRBD2|-|TRBJ2-3|TRBV7-8
TGTGCCAGCAGCTTATGGCGAGCGGGAGGGCGGGATACGCAGTATTTT
CASSLWRAGGRDTQYF
>-|-|TRBJ1-1|TRBV18
TGTGCCAGCTCACCCGTGCGCGGTGAAGCTTTCTTT
CASSPVRGEAFF
>-|-|TRBJ1-6|TRBV6-5
TGTGCCAGCAGGCGGGGCACCTATAATTCACCCCTCCACTTT
CASRRGTYNSPLHF
>-|-|TRBJ1-1|TRBV7-3
TGTGCCAGCAGCCCCGGGAGCCAGAACACTGAAGCTTTCTTT
CASSPGSQNTEAFF
>-|-|TRBJ1-6|TRBV27
TGTGCCAGCAGTTTATCCCCGTCGAAACAGTTTAATTCACCCCTCCACTTT
CASSLSPSKQFNSPLHF
>-|-|TRBJ1-6|TRBV30
TGTGCCTGGTGGGGGGGGAAAAATTCACCCCTCCACTTT
CAWWGGKNSPLHF
>-|-|TRBJ2-6|TRBV7-3
TGTGCCAGCAGCTTAAAACAGGGAGAGAACTCTGGGGCCAACGTCCTGACTTTC
CASSLKQGENSGANVLTF
>-|-|TRBJ1-4|TRBV4-1
TGCGCCAGCAGCCAAGGGATCAGGGAGGATGAAAAACTGTTTTTT
CASSQGIREDEKLFF
>TRBD2|-|TRBJ2-7|TRBV18
TGTGCCAGCTCACCACCCAGCGGGACCTACGAGCAGTACTTC
CASSPPSGTYEQYF
>TRBD1|-|TRBJ1-2|TRBV5-4
TGTGCCAGCAGCCTCGACAGGGGGCAGTCCCCCTATGGCTACACCTTC
CASSLDRGQSPYGYTF
>TRBD1|-|TRBJ2-1|TRBV5-4
TGTGCCAGCAGCCTGACAGGGGGTGAGCAGTTCTTC
CASSLTGGEQFF
>-|few|TRBJ1-2|TRBV27
TGTGCCAGCAGTCCAGACGGGAACTATGGCTACACCTTC
CASSPDGNYGYTF
>TRBD1|-|TRBJ1-1|TRBV18
TGTGCCAGCTCACGGGACAGACAGAACACTGAAGCTTTCTTT
CASSRDRQNTEAFF
>-|-|TRBJ2-4|TRBV11-2
TGTGCCAGCAGCTTCAGCGCGGGGTCCATTCAGTACTTC
CASSFSAGSIQYF
>-|-|TRBJ2-2|TRBV11-3
TGTGCCAGCAGCTTAGTCATGGGGCCTACCGGGGAGCTGTTTTTT
CASSLVMGPTGELFF
>-|once|TRBJ1-2|TRBV9
TGTGCCAGCAGCGTAGAAGAGGGGACTCCAACCTCTAACTATGGCTACACCTTC
CASSVEEGTPTSNYGYTF
>TRBD2|-|TRBJ2-3|TRBV4-3
TGCGCCAGCAGCCAAGGATCCAGCGGGATAACAGATACGCAGTATTTT
CASSQGSSGITDTQYF
>-|-|TRBJ1-1|TRBV9
TGTGCCAGCAGCGTACAGGGATCGAGCACTGAAGCTTTCTTT
CASSVQGSSTEAFF
>-|-|TRBJ2-7|TRBV5-6
TGTGCCAGCAGCTTTAATCCCTACGAGCAGTACTTC
CASSFNPYEQYF
>TRBD2|-|TRBJ2-4|TRBV5-1
TGCGCCAGCAGCTTGCGGGGGGTTGCCAAAAACATTCAGTACTTC
CASSLRGVAKNIQYF
>TRBD1|-|TRBJ2-7|TRBV13
TGTGCCAGCAGCCCCCCGGGACAGGGGTCCGAGCAGTACTTC
CASSPPGQGSEQYF
>-|-|TRBJ2-3|TRBV9
TGTGCCAGCAGCGTAGGGAGACTACGATATACAGATACGCAGTATTTT
CASSVGRLRYTDTQYF
>TRBD1|-|TRBJ1-3|TRBV5-1
TGCGCCAGCAGCAGGACAGGGGACGGAAACACCATATATTTT
CASSRTGDGNTIYF
>TRBD1|-|TRBJ2-3|TRBV7-6
TGTGCCAGCGCGATTACAGGGGGCATTAGCACAGATACGCAGTATTTT
CASAITGGISTDTQYF
>TRBD2|-|TRBJ2-7|TRBV19
TGTGCCAGTAGTATACTAGCGGGAGCCTACGAGCAGTACTTC
CASSILAGAYEQYF